These 23 T cell receptor beta chains were sequenced from one sample in a study of cytomegalovirus exposure and HLA in healthy donors. The PCR employed 60 Vbeta primers together with 13 Jbeta primers. The method was immunoSEQ multiplex PCR; TCRdb's version includes in-frame clones alone and lacks a portion of them. The table includes about 160,000 clones, over 80% detected once. The material sequenced was PBMCs. Receptors originate from a girl between 10 and 17 years old in good health and CMV-seropositive.

This rearrangement joins TRBV15 to TRBJ1-1; 9 bases map to TRBD1. The CDR3 spans 18 residues. Germline CDR1 reads LNHNV; CDR2 reads YYDKDF (reference sequence). Trimming removed 0 bases from V and 1 base from J; junction bases left unmatched: 9. CDR3 DNA: TGTGCCACCAGCAGAGATAGAACAGGGGGCGCGAGGAACACTGAAGCTTTCTTT. It encodes CATSRDRTGGARNTEAFF.

The chain combines TRBV15 with TRBJ2-3; D gene unclear. In germline, CDR1 is LNHNV, CDR2 YYDKDF (reference sequence). The CDR3 spans 13 residues. V was pared by 1 base and J by 2 bases, with 4 bases between. The CDR3 loop is CATSRGVTDTQYF. The CDR3 nucleotides read TGTGCCACCAGCAGAGGAGTCACAGATACGCAGTATTTT.

The genes are TRBV2 and TRBJ1-1; D unresolved. CDR3 length: 14 amino acids. Germline V gene sequence: CDR1 SNHLY, CDR2 FYNNEI. The V and J ends lost 4 bases and 1 base respectively, with 10 bases between them. The CDR3 bases are TGTGCCAGCAGTGCCCGCGGGCGGAACACTGAAGCTTTCTTT. Translated, it gives CASSARGRNTEAFF.

V and J are TRBV11-2 and TRBJ2-2; D is unclear. Germline values: CDR1 SGHAT, CDR2 FQNNGV. The CDR3 is 16 amino acids. Between the trimmed V and J ends, which lost 2 bases and 3 bases, there was a span of 13 bases. The CDR3 region has the DNA TGTGCCAGCAGCTTATATGTGGTAGGAGACACCGGGGAGCTGTTTTTT. Its protein is CASSLYVVGDTGELFF.

This chain connects TRBV6-4 to TRBJ1-2; D not certain. The CDR3 runs 12 residues. V lost 2 bases and J 8 bases, leaving 9 bases between the germline ends. Germline CDR1 reads MRHNA; CDR2 reads SNTAGT. CDR3 nucleotides: TGTGCCAGCAGTGACCCGCCGGGGGGCTACACCTTC. Its translation is CASSDPPGGYTF.

The V and J genes are TRBV7-3 and TRBJ2-7; TRBD1 matches at 7 bases. Germline CDR1 is SGHTA and CDR2 is FQGTGA. CDR3 length: 17 amino acids. J lost 6 bases, V lost 5 bases, and 19 bases had no gene match. The CDR3 nucleotides are TGTGCCAGCAGCCCCCCTTCCCCCGGGACAGCGCCCCTCGAGCAGTACTTC. Its translation is CASSPPSPGTAPLEQYF.

This chain connects TRBV19 to TRBJ1-2, with TRBD1 matching 8 bases. Germline trimming cut 7 bases from V and 5 bases from J; bases unmatched to any gene: 9. The CDR3 runs to 14 residues. Germline values: CDR1 LNHDA, CDR2 SQIVND (reference sequence). CDR3 sequence reads: CASIQWTGLYGYTF. CDR3 in DNA: TGTGCCAGTATCCAATGGACAGGGTTATATGGCTACACCTTC.

The chain uses TRBV25-1 and TRBJ2-5; tentatively, D is TRBD2 (5 bases). Germline V gene data show CDR1 as MGHDK and CDR2 as SYGVNS. The CDR3 is 15 residues long. V was shortened by 2 bases and J by 5 bases, with 15 bases between the two germline ends. The CDR3 DNA reads as TGTGCCAGCAGTGAAGCTGTGAGGGAATCCGAGACCCAGTACTTC. Amino acids: CASSEAVRESETQYF.

The genes are TRBV7-9 and TRBJ2-7; a weak D match, TRBD2 (7 bases). The CDR3 is 14 residues long. The germline V and J ends were trimmed by 1 base and 7 bases, with 14 bases remaining between them. Germline CDR1 and CDR2: SEHNR and FQNEAQ (reference sequence). CDR3 DNA: TGTGCCAGCAGCTTAGGACGGGGGGCGGGAGAGCAGTACTTC. Translation: CASSLGRGAGEQYF. Variable domain in full (rest from reference TRBV7-9 and TRBJ2-7): DTGVSQNPRHKITKRGQNVTFRCDPISEHNRLYWYRQTLGQGPEFLTYFQNEAQLEKSRLLSDRFSAERPKGSFSTLEIQRTEQGDSAMYLCASSLGRGAGEQYFGPGTRLTVT.

The chain has TRBV6-1 and TRBJ1-5, with 9 bases aligning to TRBD1. The CDR3 is 15 amino acids. After removal of 6 bases from V and 3 bases from J, the junction contained 6 bases not matched to a gene. Germline values: CDR1 MNHNS, CDR2 SASEGT. The CDR3 is CASRGGTGHNQPQHF. For the CDR3, the DNA is TGTGCCAGCAGGGGGGGGACAGGGCACAATCAGCCCCAGCATTTT.

The chain recombines TRBV9 with TRBJ1-2, with TRBD1 matching over 12 bases. Germline loops: CDR1 SGDLS, CDR2 YYNGEE. Losses at the gene ends were 3 bases for V and 5 bases for J; bases not matched to a gene: 11. CDR3 size: 17 residues. CDR3 loop: CASSGGGTGGFDYGYTF. DNA for the CDR3: TGTGCCAGCAGCGGAGGAGGGACAGGGGGCTTTGATTATGGCTACACCTTC.

The chain uses TRBV28 and TRBJ2-5, with TRBD2 identical over 11 bases. The CDR3 loop spans 16 amino acids. V trimming: 5 bases; J trimming: 2 bases; junction bases outside the gene matches: 7. The germline V gene has CDR1 MDHEN and CDR2 SYDVKM. This chain's CDR3 is CASSGLAGGVQETQYF. CDR3 nucleotides: TGTGCCAGCAGTGGCCTAGCGGGGGGTGTACAAGAGACCCAGTACTTC.

V usage is TRBV5-6 and J usage is TRBJ1-1; a possible D gene is TRBD1 (5 bases). V shed 6 bases and J shed 3 bases, with 18 bases lying between them. This CDR3 region has 15 residues. Germline values: CDR1 SGHDT, CDR2 YYEEEE. Here the CDR3 DNA reads TGTGCCAGCACCCTCCTCGACGGGGGATACACTGAAGCTTTCTTT. It codes for CASTLLDGGYTEAFF.

This chain links TRBV28 with TRBJ2-2; 10 bases are shared with TRBD1. The J segment lost 6 bases and the V segment lost 5 bases, leaving 15 bases of the junction unmatched. Germline V gene data show CDR1 as MDHEN and CDR2 as SYDVKM. The CDR3 loop spans 18 amino acids. The CDR3: CASSETGGRGSVSGELFF. The CDR3 region has the DNA TGTGCCAGCAGTGAGACAGGGGGCAGAGGGTCTGTGTCCGGGGAGCTGTTTTTT.

This rearrangement joins TRBV19 to TRBJ1-5; 7 nucleotides align to TRBD1. Germline CDR1 LNHDA, CDR2 SQIVND (reference sequence). The CDR3 length is 13 residues. The CDR3: CATGTASNQPQHF. In DNA, the CDR3 is TGTGCTACAGGGACAGCGAGCAATCAGCCCCAGCATTTT.

V and J are TRBV15 and TRBJ2-1; D not certain. Deletions cut 3 bases from V and 6 bases from J, with 15 bases between. Germline V gives CDR1 LNHNV, CDR2 YYDKDF (reference sequence). The CDR3 is 15 residues long. The CDR3 loop is CATSSPAMETNEQFF. In DNA form, the CDR3 reads TGTGCCACCAGCAGTCCCGCGATGGAGACCAATGAGCAGTTCTTC.

CDR3: CASSALTGGTEAFF. The CDR3 nucleotides are TGTGCCAGCAGCGCCCTGACAGGGGGCACTGAAGCTTTCTTT. The chain has TRBV9 and TRBJ1-1; 9 nucleotides align to TRBD1. V was pared by 3 bases and J by 4 bases, with 4 bases of the junction left unmatched. There are 14 residues in the CDR3. Germline-derived CDR1 and CDR2 are SGDLS and YYNGEE.

This clone has only one observation. The chain combines TRBV11-2 with TRBJ2-1, with D unresolved. The germline V gene encodes CDR1 SGHAT and CDR2 FQNNGV. V was trimmed by 3 bases and J by 5 bases, leaving 8 bases between them. This CDR3 contains 13 residues. The CDR3 here is CASSLPIDNEQFF. CDR3 nucleotides: TGTGCCAGCAGCTTGCCAATAGACAATGAGCAGTTCTTC.

This clone was picked up one time. The chain employs TRBV5-1 and TRBJ1-5; the D gene is possibly TRBD1 (5 bases). V lost 1 base, J lost 2 bases, and 10 bases lay in between. Germline values: CDR1 SGHRS, CDR2 YFSETQ. This CDR3 has 15 amino acids. CDR3 amino acids: CASSLSGLGNQPQHF. CDR3 DNA sequence: TGCGCCAGCAGCTTGTCAGGGTTAGGCAATCAGCCCCAGCATTTT. Full variable domain (remainder filled in from reference TRBV5-1 and TRBJ1-5): KAGVTQTPRYLIKTRGQQVTLSCSPISGHRSVSWYQQTPGQGLQFLFEYFSETQRNKGNFPGRFSGRQFSNSRSEMNVSTLELGDSALYLCASSLSGLGNQPQHFGDGTRLSIL.

In this sample, this clone turned up once. V usage is TRBV11-2 and J usage is TRBJ2-7; perhaps TRBD2 as D (6 bases). The length of the CDR3 is 14 residues. From germline, CDR1 is SGHAT and CDR2 FQNNGV. The germline V and J ends were trimmed by 0 bases and 6 bases, with 12 bases remaining between them. CDR3 DNA sequence: TGTGCCAGCAGCTTAGATCGGGGGACCTCCGAGCAGTACTTC. Its translation is CASSLDRGTSEQYF. The full variable domain, rest sourced from reference TRBV11-2 and TRBJ2-7, is EAGVAQSPRYKIIEKRQSVAFWCNPISGHATLYWYQQILGQGPKLLIQFQNNGVVDDSQLPKDRFSAERLKGVDSTLKIQPAKLEDSAVYLCASSLDRGTSEQYFGPGTRLTVT.

In this sample, this clone turned up once. The V call is TRBV14, the J call TRBJ2-3; D perhaps matches TRBD1 (5 bases). Trimming shortened V by 2 bases and J by 2 bases, and 8 bases separated the two germline ends. Germline lookup yields CDR1 SGHDN and CDR2 FVKESK. The CDR3 contains 14 residues. The CDR3 reads CASSQLTDTDTQYF. The CDR3 DNA reads as TGTGCCAGCAGCCAACTGACAGACACAGATACGCAGTATTTT.

This clone was seen only once. This rearrangement joins TRBV4-3 to TRBJ2-7; TRBD1 aligns across 12 bases. The CDR3 runs 15 residues. Trimming cost V 4 bases and J 5 bases; bases outside gene matches: 6. Germline V gene lookup returns CDR1 LGHNA and CDR2 YSLEER. CDR3 sequence reads: CASSPDGTGGNEQYF. The CDR3 bases are TGCGCCAGCAGCCCGGACGGGACAGGGGGCAACGAGCAGTACTTC.

This clone was recorded once. This chain uses TRBV9 with TRBJ2-7, with 10 positions matching TRBD1. This CDR3 contains 14 residues. Germline CDR1 SGDLS, CDR2 YYNGEE. The V and J ends lost 4 bases and 6 bases, in that order; junction bases with no gene match: 7. The CDR3 sequence is CASSLMDRGGEQYF. As DNA, the CDR3 is TGTGCCAGCAGCCTAATGGACAGGGGGGGCGAGCAGTACTTC.